Below are 30 T cell receptor beta chains sequenced from a single sample in a study of blood T cell repertoires in COVID-19. Clones were sequenced by immunoSEQ multiplex PCR, and TCRdb holds only the in-frame ones, with some missing. In the table there are about 260,000 clones, 75% to 95% of which are singletons. Sequences were obtained from peripheral blood. Source of these receptors: a person under 35 with COVID-19, enrolled during active disease.

This clone came up once. The CDR3 bases are TGTGCCAGCAGTGAAGACAGGGCGCAGCCCCAGCATTTT. Translating gives CASSEDRAQPQHF. This chain uses TRBV6-1 with TRBJ1-5; a possible D gene is TRBD1 (6 bases). V lost 1 base, J lost 7 bases, and 8 bases lay in between. The CDR3 extends over 13 amino acids. Germline V lookup: CDR1 MNHNS, CDR2 SASEGT.

The rearrangement uses TRBV7-9 and TRBJ2-3, with D possibly matching TRBD2 (6 bases). CDR3 length: 13 residues. CDR1 is SEHNR and CDR2 is FQNEAQ in the germline V gene (reference sequence). V was trimmed by 6 bases and J by 11 bases, leaving 18 bases between them. The CDR3 spells CASRGGTSFWQYF. CDR3 DNA sequence: TGTGCCAGCAGGGGGGGAACTAGTTTCTGGCAGTATTTT.

This chain joins TRBV29-1 and TRBJ1-1, with no clear D. This CDR3 has 14 residues. CDR1 and CDR2 (germline): SQVTM, ANQGSEA. The V end lost 6 bases, the J end lost 3 bases, and 17 bases lay between the germline ends. The CDR3 here is CSVESLREDTEAFF. The CDR3 DNA is TGCAGCGTGGAAAGTCTTAGGGAGGACACTGAAGCTTTCTTT.

This chain links TRBV25-1 with TRBJ1-2; no definite D call. Germline V lookup: CDR1 MGHDK, CDR2 SYGVNS. The ends were cut back, 3 bases at V and 4 bases at J, with 6 bases in the middle. CDR3 length: 12 amino acids. The CDR3 protein is CASSEAPYGYTF. CDR3 bases: TGTGCCAGCAGTGAGGCACCCTATGGCTACACCTTC.

The chain is built from TRBV24-1 and TRBJ1-4, with 9 bases lining up with TRBD1. This CDR3 is 16 amino acids long. The V and J ends lost 2 bases and 5 bases, in that order; junction bases with no gene match: 5. Germline CDR1 reads KGHDR; CDR2 reads SFDVKD. CDR3 DNA: TGTGCCACCAGTGATTGGGCAGGACAGGGGAATGAAAAACTGTTTTTT. This sequence encodes CATSDWAGQGNEKLFF.

J is TRBJ2-7 and V is TRBV24-1; D is possibly TRBD2 (6 bases). The CDR3 contains 15 residues. CDR1 is KGHDR and CDR2 is SFDVKD in the germline V gene. Trimming pared 4 bases from V and 2 bases from J, leaving 14 bases between. Written as DNA, the CDR3 is TGTGCCACCAGTGACATCACCGGGGGTACCTACGAGCAGTACTTC. It translates to CATSDITGGTYEQYF.

This chain connects TRBV4-1 to TRBJ1-1; TRBD1 matches at 7 bases. The CDR3 runs to 17 residues. Germline CDR1 MGHRA, CDR2 YSYEKL. After removal of 7 bases from V and 1 base from J, the junction contained 15 bases not matched to a gene. The CDR3 here is CASTTLGTAEWNTEAFF. For the CDR3, the DNA is TGCGCCAGCACCACACTTGGGACAGCGGAATGGAACACTGAAGCTTTCTTT.

This sequence joins TRBV14 and TRBJ1-6; 7 bases are shared with TRBD1. Germline CDR1 is SGHDN and CDR2 is FVKESK. V lost 2 bases to trimming and J lost 7 bases; unmatched junction nucleotides: 8. CDR3 size: 16 residues. The CDR3 region is CASSQYIRQGNSPLHF. The CDR3 DNA reads TGTGCCAGCAGCCAATATATTCGACAGGGAAATTCACCCCTCCACTTT.

CDR3 protein: CASSPLGTGGTGELFF. The CDR3 DNA is TGTGCCAGCAGCCCCCTAGGGACAGGGGGAACCGGGGAGCTGTTTTTT. The chain couples TRBV3-1 (or the pseudogene TRBV3-2) to TRBJ2-2; TRBD1 aligns across 11 bases. The CDR3 is 16 amino acids. In germline, CDR1 is LGHDT, CDR2 YNNKEL (reference sequence). V shed 4 bases and J 5 bases; nucleotides not matched to a gene: 6.

The sample holds one count of this clone. The V call is TRBV27, the J call TRBJ1-1, with D unclear. V lost 2 bases and J 6 bases, leaving 13 bases between the germline ends. The germline V gene encodes CDR1 MNHEY and CDR2 SMNVEV (reference sequence). The CDR3 totals 14 residues. The CDR3 spells CASSLGFGVSEAFF. The CDR3 bases are TGTGCCAGCAGTTTAGGGTTCGGGGTGTCTGAAGCTTTCTTT.

The V and J genes are TRBV29-1 and TRBJ2-1; the match to TRBD2 covers 7 bases. V gave up 6 bases and J gave up 6 bases; unmatched junction bases: 17. The V gene's germline CDR1 is SQVTM and CDR2 ANQGSEA. The CDR3 is 16 residues long. In nucleotides, the CDR3 is TGCAGCGTGGGCGCGATTAAACTAGCGATAGTCAATGAGCAGTTCTTC. This gives the protein CSVGAIKLAIVNEQFF.

The sample holds one count of this clone. The chain is built from TRBV7-9 and TRBJ1-2; TRBD1 aligns across 7 bases. This CDR3 has 16 residues. The V and J ends lost 5 bases and 0 bases, in that order; junction bases with no gene match: 9. Germline V gene data show CDR1 as SEHNR and CDR2 as FQNEAQ (reference sequence). CDR3: CASSGATGSANYGYTF. Here the CDR3 DNA reads TGTGCCAGCAGCGGTGCGACAGGGAGTGCTAACTATGGCTACACCTTC.

V gene TRBV5-1 combines with J gene TRBJ2-1, with 15 nucleotides matching TRBD2. This CDR3 has 18 amino acids. Germline loops: CDR1 SGHRS, CDR2 YFSETQ. The junction had 10 bases not matched to a gene; V was cut back by 2 bases and J by 7 bases. Here the CDR3 DNA reads TGCGCCAGCAGCTTAGGGACTAGCGGGAGGCACGTTTTGAATGAGCAGTTCTTC. Translated, it gives CASSLGTSGRHVLNEQFF. The full variable domain, in which reference TRBV5-1 and TRBJ2-1 provide the parts outside the CDR3, is KAGVTQTPRYLIKTRGQQVTLSCSPISGHRSVSWYQQTPGQGLQFLFEYFSETQRNKGNFPGRFSGRQFSNSRSEMNVSTLELGDSALYLCASSLGTSGRHVLNEQFFGPGTRLTVL.

This rearrangement joins TRBV5-4 to TRBJ2-2, with 14 positions matching TRBD2. Germline CDR1 SGHNT, CDR2 YYREEE (reference sequence). This CDR3 is 18 amino acids long. V shed 2 bases and J 4 bases; nucleotides not matched to a gene: 7. The CDR3 coding sequence is TGTGCCAGCAGCTTCGGACTAGCGGGAGGAGGGAGCACCGGGGAGCTGTTTTTT. Translated, it gives CASSFGLAGGGSTGELFF. The whole variable domain, remainder taken from reference TRBV5-4 and TRBJ2-2, is ETGVTQSPTHLIKTRGQQVTLRCSSQSGHNTVSWYQQALGQGPQFIFQYYREEENGRGNFPPRFSGLQFPNYSSELNVNALELDDSALYLCASSFGLAGGGSTGELFFGEGSRLTVL.

The V call is TRBV6-2 or TRBV6-3, the J call TRBJ1-2; D remains ambiguous. The germline V gene has CDR1 MNHEY and CDR2 SVGEGT. The CDR3 runs to 15 residues. Trimming pared 6 bases from V and 3 bases from J, leaving 17 bases between. CDR3 sequence reads: CASSSPGGYYYGYTF. DNA for the CDR3: TGTGCCAGCAGCTCACCCGGCGGCTATTACTATGGCTACACCTTC.

This rearrangement joins TRBV2 to TRBJ2-7; 11 bases agree with TRBD1. The CDR3 loop spans 19 amino acids. V shed 8 bases, J shed 6 bases, and the junction held 24 bases outside the gene matches. Per germline, CDR1 SNHLY and CDR2 FYNNEI. CDR3 amino acids: CASRIIRTGGEYGSSEQYF. CDR3 sequence (DNA): TGTGCCAGCCGAATCATCCGGACAGGGGGCGAGTACGGCTCAAGCGAGCAGTACTTC.

The chain carries TRBV3-1 (or the pseudogene TRBV3-2) and TRBJ2-7; 10 positions match TRBD2. Trimming removed 5 bases from V and 6 bases from J; junction bases left unmatched: 7. Per the germline V gene, CDR1 is LGHDT and CDR2 is YNNKEL (reference sequence). This CDR3 spans 14 amino acids. Here the CDR3 reads CASSFLAGESEQYF. CDR3 coding DNA: TGTGCCAGCAGCTTTCTAGCGGGAGAGAGCGAGCAGTACTTC.

This clone was detected only a few times. The chain employs TRBV25-1 and TRBJ2-3, with D possibly matching TRBD1 (6 bases). Germline loops: CDR1 MGHDK, CDR2 SYGVNS. The V gene lost 6 bases and the J gene lost 0 bases, with 13 bases spanning the gap. The CDR3 totals 15 residues. The CDR3 here is CASRADSPSTDTQYF. The CDR3, as DNA: TGTGCCAGCAGAGCGGACAGTCCTAGCACAGATACGCAGTATTTT.

This chain joins TRBV11-2 and TRBJ2-1; 8 bases agree with TRBD2. Trimming took 6 bases from V and 5 from J; bases not matched to a gene: 3. The CDR3 consists of 13 residues. The V gene's germline CDR1 is SGHAT and CDR2 FQNNGV. CDR3 coding DNA: TGTGCCAGCAGGCGACTAGCGCACAATGAGCAGTTCTTC. It is translated as CASRRLAHNEQFF.

J is TRBJ1-1 and V is TRBV19; D perhaps matches TRBD1 (6 bases). The germline CDR1 and CDR2 sequences are LNHDA and SQIVND (reference sequence). Trimming took off 5 bases at V and 3 bases at J, with 10 bases between the two ends. The CDR3 is 13 amino acids. CDR3 nucleotide sequence: TGTGCCAGTAGTCCACAGGGATACACTGAAGCTTTCTTT. Amino acids: CASSPQGYTEAFF.

CDR3 in DNA: TGTGCCACCAGTGACCCGGGGGTTGAGCAGTTCTTC. Encoded protein: CATSDPGVEQFF. The chain uses TRBV24-1 and TRBJ2-1; D perhaps matches TRBD2 (6 bases). CDR1 KGHDR and CDR2 SFDVKD come from the germline V gene. The CDR3 has 12 amino acids. Trimming removed 4 bases from V and 9 bases from J, with 9 bases in between.

The chain combines TRBV25-1 with TRBJ2-7, with D unresolved. The CDR3 runs to 15 residues. The V end was cut by 1 base, the J end by 0 bases, with 10 bases between. The V gene's germline CDR1 is MGHDK and CDR2 SYGVNS. The CDR3 DNA sequence: TGTGCCAGCAGTGAATTTCTAGATAGCTCCTACGAGCAGTACTTC. This encodes CASSEFLDSSYEQYF.

This chain joins TRBV4-1 and TRBJ1-1, with a tentative D call TRBD1 (6 bases). The CDR3 contains 15 residues. V lost 2 bases to trimming and J lost 0 bases, with 10 bases between them. The V gene's germline CDR1 is MGHRA and CDR2 YSYEKL. CDR3 nucleotide sequence: TGCGCCAGCAGCCAACAGGGGACCCTGAACACTGAAGCTTTCTTT. Encoded protein: CASSQQGTLNTEAFF.

V and J are TRBV7-3 and TRBJ1-6; 8 bases agree with TRBD1. V lost 6 bases, J lost 7 bases, and 5 bases stayed unmatched. Germline V lookup: CDR1 SGHTA, CDR2 FQGTGA. CDR3 length equals 14 residues. CDR3 residues: CASSPDRGNSPLHF. CDR3 sequence (DNA): TGTGCCAGCAGTCCCGACAGGGGAAATTCACCCCTCCACTTT.

V and J are TRBV12-5 and TRBJ2-3; 12 bases map to TRBD2. Looked up from germline, CDR1 is LGHNT and CDR2 is FRNRAP. CDR3 length: 16 residues. Germline trimming cut 4 bases from V and 2 bases from J; bases unmatched to any gene: 4. The CDR3 is CASGSGTSGFTDTQYF. In DNA, the CDR3 is TGTGCTAGTGGTTCCGGGACTAGCGGGTTCACAGATACGCAGTATTTT.

The chain couples TRBV6-6 to TRBJ2-4; tentative D call: TRBD2 (5 bases). V lost 5 bases to trimming and J lost 8 bases, with 10 bases between them. The CDR3 runs 12 residues. Germline assignment: CDR1 MNHNY and CDR2 SVGAGI (reference sequence). CDR3 in amino acids: CASSGARDIQYF. CDR3 sequence (DNA): TGTGCCAGCAGTGGCGCGAGGGACATTCAGTACTTC.

The J gene is TRBJ2-7, the V gene TRBV5-4; 10 bases line up with TRBD2. Losses at the gene ends were 5 bases for V and 2 bases for J; bases not matched to a gene: 7. This CDR3 has 15 residues. The germline V gene encodes CDR1 SGHNT and CDR2 YYREEE (reference sequence). DNA for the CDR3: TGTGCCAGCAGTTTAAGCGGGAGGGGCCCCTACGAGCAGTACTTC. Protein product: CASSLSGRGPYEQYF.

The chain is built from TRBV13 and TRBJ2-3, with D possibly being TRBD2 (6 bases). V was clipped by 4 bases and J by 7 bases, with 21 bases between them. The length of the CDR3 is 16 residues. CDR1 and CDR2 from the germline V gene are PRHDT and FYEKMQ (reference sequence). CDR3 amino acids: CASSSAGTEGWNTQYF. CDR3 in DNA: TGTGCCAGCAGCTCAGCCGGGACGGAGGGATGGAATACGCAGTATTTT. Variable domain in full (rest from reference TRBV13 and TRBJ2-3): AAGVIQSPRHLIKEKRETATLKCYPIPRHDTVYWYQQGPGQDPQFLISFYEKMQSDKGSIPDRFSAQQFSDYHSELNMSSLELGDSALYFCASSSAGTEGWNTQYFGPGTRLTVL.

The chain has TRBV6-6 and TRBJ1-4; D not certain. The CDR3 sequence is 16 residues long. The germline CDR1 and CDR2 sequences are MNHNY and SVGAGI (reference sequence). The V gene lost 5 bases and the J gene lost 0 bases, with 13 bases spanning the gap. CDR3 sequence reads: CASSHRDCATNEKLFF. The CDR3 nucleotides are TGTGCCAGCAGTCACCGTGACTGTGCAACTAATGAAAAACTGTTTTTT.

The chain uses TRBV13 and TRBJ2-5; D ambiguous. Per the germline V gene, CDR1 is PRHDT and CDR2 is FYEKMQ (reference sequence). This CDR3 has 13 residues. V shed 5 bases and J shed 3 bases, with 10 bases lying between them. The CDR3 reads CASSPLAEETQYF. DNA for the CDR3: TGTGCCAGCAGCCCTTTGGCGGAAGAGACCCAGTACTTC.